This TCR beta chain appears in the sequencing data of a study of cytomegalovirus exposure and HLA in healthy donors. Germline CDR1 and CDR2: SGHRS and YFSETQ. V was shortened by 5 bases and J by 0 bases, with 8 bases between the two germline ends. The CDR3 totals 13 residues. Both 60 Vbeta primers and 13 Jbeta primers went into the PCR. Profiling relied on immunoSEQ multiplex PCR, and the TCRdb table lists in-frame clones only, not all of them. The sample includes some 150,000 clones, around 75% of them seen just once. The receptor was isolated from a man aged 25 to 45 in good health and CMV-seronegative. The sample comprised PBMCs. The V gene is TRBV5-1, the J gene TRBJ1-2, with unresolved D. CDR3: CASREGANYGYTF. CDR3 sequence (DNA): TGCGCCAGCAGGGAGGGAGCTAACTATGGCTACACCTTC.